A selection of T cell receptor beta chains follows, all from one sample in a study of blood T cell repertoires in COVID-19. The data were produced by immunoSEQ multiplex PCR, yet TCRdb's version contains in-frame clones alone and is incomplete. The data show about 440,000 clones, around 88% seen once. Sequencing input: peripheral blood. These receptors came from a woman aged 50 to 60 with COVID-19, enrolled during active disease. The CDR3 runs from the conserved cysteine through the conserved F or W. A D gene is named only where the DNA matches it firmly. Clone size is shown for a subset of rows, as once, few, many or a class of expanded clone.

V gene	D gene	clone size	J gene	CDR3 length	CDR3 DNA	CDR3 protein
TRBV2	.	.	TRBJ2-1	13	TGTGCCAGCAGTGAAGAGGGGTACAATGAGCAGTTCTTC	CASSEEGYNEQFF
TRBV4-1	TRBD1	few	TRBJ1-5	16	TGCGCCAGCAGCCAAGATCAGGGGGCTAGCAATCAGCCCCAGCATTTT	CASSQDQGASNQPQHF
TRBV5-1	.	.	TRBJ2-1	15	TGCGCCAGCGGCCGCAGCACAGGGGGAGGGGATGAGCAGTTCTTC	CASGRSTGGGDEQFF
TRBV29-1	.	.	TRBJ1-4	14	TGCAGCGTTGACTTAGGGCAGGGAAATGAAAAACTGTTTTTT	CSVDLGQGNEKLFF
TRBV27	.	.	TRBJ1-5	13	TGTGCCAGTTCCCCGTCGGGGGATCAGCCCCAGCATTTT	CASSPSGDQPQHF
TRBV3-1/TRBV3-2	.	once	TRBJ1-1	16	TGTGCCAGCAGCCTCCGGGGGGGAGGGGACGGAACTGAAGCTTTCTTT	CASSLRGGGDGTEAFF
TRBV5-6	.	.	TRBJ2-3	12	TGTGCCAGCAGCTTGGGGCTGGATACGCAGTATTTT	CASSLGLDTQYF
TRBV19	TRBD1	.	TRBJ1-1	14	TGTGCCAGTAGTATCATGACAGGGACCACTGAAGCTTTCTTT	CASSIMTGTTEAFF
TRBV24-1	.	.	TRBJ2-3	15	TGTGCCACCAGTGATTTAACGGCTGGGGGGGATACGCAGTATTTT	CATSDLTAGGDTQYF
TRBV5-1	TRBD2	.	TRBJ2-5	17	TGCGCCAGCAGCTTGGCCGTACTAGCGGGGGGCCAAGAGACCCAGTACTTC	CASSLAVLAGGQETQYF